Listed here are 23 T cell receptor beta chains from one sample, sequenced in a study of blood T cell repertoires in COVID-19. Some clones are missing from TCRdb's copy, which holds only in-frame ones; the method was immunoSEQ multiplex PCR. Of about 97,000 clones detected, 87% appear once; the ten largest clones hold about 20%. The source material was peripheral blood. These receptors originate from a human donor in a cohort sampled during active COVID-19.

The chain couples TRBV6-5 to TRBJ1-1, with TRBD1 matching 7 bases. The CDR3 is made up of 15 amino acids. With V trimmed by 5 bases and J by 4 bases, 10 bases remained unmatched. The V gene's germline CDR1 is MNHEY and CDR2 SVGAGI. As DNA, the CDR3 is TGTGCCAGCAGTCGGGGATTCAGGGGGAGCACTGAAGCTTTCTTT. Its translation is CASSRGFRGSTEAFF.

The CDR3: CASSLGQGSDEQFF. The CDR3, as DNA: TGTGCCAGCAGCTTGGGACAGGGGAGCGATGAGCAGTTCTTC. The genes are TRBV5-5 and TRBJ2-1; 8 bases map to TRBD1. The germline CDR1 and CDR2 sequences are SGHKS and YYEKEE (reference sequence). The junction had 4 bases not matched to a gene; V was cut back by 0 bases and J by 8 bases. This CDR3 is 14 amino acids long.

V is TRBV3-1 (or the pseudogene TRBV3-2) and J is TRBJ2-7; 11 bases agree with TRBD2. Germline-derived CDR1 and CDR2 are LGHDT and YNNKEL (reference sequence). V was pared by 6 bases and J by 3 bases, with 4 bases of the junction left unmatched. This CDR3 contains 14 residues. The CDR3, as DNA: TGTGCCAGCAGTGACGGACTAGCGGGCTACGAGCAGTACTTC. It specifies CASSDGLAGYEQYF.

V gene TRBV3-1 (or the pseudogene TRBV3-2) combines with J gene TRBJ1-5; the D gene is possibly TRBD1 (6 bases). Trimming cost V 4 bases and J 7 bases, with 14 bases left between them. Germline loops: CDR1 LGHDT, CDR2 YNNKEL (reference sequence). This CDR3 is built from 14 residues. The CDR3 DNA is TGTGCCAGCAGCCCGACTCGACAGGAGCAGCCCCAGCATTTT. Residues: CASSPTRQEQPQHF.

The CDR3 nucleotides are TGTGCCAGCAGCCAAGGGCGGTATGGAAACACCATATATTTT. Amino acid sequence: CASSQGRYGNTIYF. The chain has TRBV3-1 (or the pseudogene TRBV3-2) and TRBJ1-3, with unresolved D. V lost 1 base and J lost 3, with 7 bases in between. Germline lookup yields CDR1 LGHDT and CDR2 YNNKEL (reference sequence). The CDR3 contains 14 residues.

This sequence joins TRBV6-1 and TRBJ2-1; TRBD2 matches at 10 bases. V lost 1 base and J lost 4; bases outside the gene matches: 10. Germline V gene data show CDR1 as MNHNS and CDR2 as SASEGT. There are 18 residues in the CDR3. In nucleotides, the CDR3 is TGTGCCAGCAGTGAAGGGGTAGCGGGAGGTGCGGAGTACAATGAGCAGTTCTTC. Translating it yields CASSEGVAGGAEYNEQFF.

This sequence joins TRBV5-7 and TRBJ1-1; 8 bases match TRBD1. TRBV5-7 is an open reading frame whose function is uncertain. The V and J ends lost 4 bases and 4 bases, in that order; junction bases with no gene match: 12. The CDR3 contains 16 residues. The CDR3 protein is CASSPLMKQGVTEAFF. For the CDR3, the DNA is TGTGCCAGCAGCCCCTTAATGAAACAGGGGGTCACTGAAGCTTTCTTT.

The chain recombines TRBV27 with TRBJ1-5; no reliable D call. Germline loops: CDR1 MNHEY, CDR2 SMNVEV (reference sequence). V dropped 5 bases and J dropped 3 bases, with 5 bases sitting between them. The CDR3 totals 12 residues. In nucleotides, the CDR3 is TGTGCCAGCAGTCAACTCAATCAGCCCCAGCATTTT. Amino acids: CASSQLNQPQHF.

The chain uses TRBV5-4 and TRBJ2-6; D is uncertain. The CDR3 consists of 17 residues. V gave up 0 bases and J gave up 0 bases, with 10 bases separating them. CDR1 SGHNT and CDR2 YYREEE come from the germline V gene (reference sequence). Here the CDR3 DNA reads TGTGCCAGCAGCTTGGGACACAGCCCCTCTGGGGCCAACGTCCTGACTTTC. Translated: CASSLGHSPSGANVLTF.

This chain links TRBV28 with TRBJ2-1, with 8 bases aligning to TRBD2. The CDR3 is made up of 14 amino acids. V gave up 3 bases and J gave up 5 bases; unmatched junction bases: 3. The germline V gene encodes CDR1 MDHEN and CDR2 SYDVKM. The CDR3 region has the DNA TGTGCCAGCAGTTTGACTAGCGAGAACAATGAGCAGTTCTTC. It specifies CASSLTSENNEQFF. The full variable domain, its missing parts supplied by reference TRBV28 and TRBJ2-1, is DVKVTQSSRYLVKRTGEKVFLECVQDMDHENMFWYRQDPGLGLRLIYFSYDVKMKEKGDIPEGYSVSREKKERFSLILESASTNQTSMYLCASSLTSENNEQFFGPGTRLTVL.

The chain combines TRBV14 with TRBJ2-7; unclear D gene. Trimming left V 0 bases short and J 3 bases short, with 24 bases between. Germline V gene sequence: CDR1 SGHDN, CDR2 FVKESK. CDR3 length: 19 amino acids. DNA of the CDR3: TGTGCCAGCAGCCAAGATCTGAGCCAATCCACCTTAGAGGTCTACGAGCAGTACTTC. Translating it yields CASSQDLSQSTLEVYEQYF.

The chain links TRBV19 to TRBJ2-3; D gene ambiguous. V gave up 7 bases and J gave up 2 bases, with 10 bases separating them. Germline V gene lookup returns CDR1 LNHDA and CDR2 SQIVND (reference sequence). The CDR3 is 13 amino acids. Written as DNA, the CDR3 is TGTGCCAGTACCGAGATCTCCACAGATACGCAGTATTTT. Translating it yields CASTEISTDTQYF.

This sequence joins TRBV28 and TRBJ1-1; TRBD1 might be the D (5 bases). The CDR3 length is 16 residues. Germline CDR1 is MDHEN and CDR2 is SYDVKM. Trimming cost V 3 bases and J 1 base, with 15 bases left between them. The CDR3 here is CASSFYPQGGNTEAFF. For the CDR3, the DNA is TGTGCCAGCAGTTTTTATCCGCAGGGCGGGAACACTGAAGCTTTCTTT.

Here the CDR3 DNA reads TGTGCCACCAGAGGGGACAGGGGGGCGAGAGGGGAATATGGCTACACCTTC. Its protein product is CATRGDRGARGEYGYTF. J is TRBJ1-2 and V is TRBV15; 11 bases agree with TRBD1. CDR3 length: 17 residues. Germline V lookup: CDR1 LNHNV, CDR2 YYDKDF (reference sequence). Losses at the gene ends were 6 bases for V and 5 bases for J; bases not matched to a gene: 14.

The chain links TRBV29-1 to TRBJ2-2; no definite D call. CDR3 length: 13 amino acids. Germline lookup yields CDR1 SQVTM and CDR2 ANQGSEA. V lost 7 bases and J 1 base, leaving 10 bases between the germline ends. The CDR3: CSATRGNTGELFF. The CDR3 DNA reads as TGCAGCGCCACCCGCGGGAACACCGGGGAGCTGTTTTTT.

This sequence joins TRBV3-1 (or the pseudogene TRBV3-2) and TRBJ1-1; 8 nucleotides match TRBD1. Germline-derived CDR1 and CDR2 are LGHDT and YNNKEL (reference sequence). Trimming at V came to 2 bases and at J to 5 bases, leaving 4 bases not matched to a gene. The CDR3 is 14 residues long. DNA of the CDR3: TGTGCCAGCAGCCAACGGGACAGGTCAACTGAAGCTTTCTTT. Residues: CASSQRDRSTEAFF.

This clone has just a few counts. The J gene is TRBJ2-7, the V gene TRBV13, with 11 bases identical to TRBD2. The V and J ends lost 4 bases and 5 bases, in that order; junction bases with no gene match: 10. CDR1 is PRHDT, CDR2 FYEKMQ, per germline (reference sequence). The CDR3 runs 16 residues. This CDR3 is CASSSATSGSTHEQYF. CDR3 bases: TGTGCCAGCAGCTCCGCCACTAGCGGGAGTACCCACGAGCAGTACTTC.

J is TRBJ2-1 and V is TRBV28; TRBD2 matches 7 bases. CDR3 size: 14 residues. Per the germline V gene, CDR1 is MDHEN and CDR2 is SYDVKM. The junction had 10 bases not matched to a gene; V was cut back by 6 bases and J by 8 bases. The CDR3 DNA is TGTGCCAGCAGCCCCCGGGACTATGGCCATGAGCAGTTCTTC. It encodes CASSPRDYGHEQFF.

The J gene is TRBJ2-5, the V gene TRBV19; possibly TRBD1 for D (5 bases). V was cut by 1 base and J by 5 bases, with 14 bases left in between. The CDR3 is made up of 15 amino acids. Germline CDR1 reads LNHDA; CDR2 reads SQIVND (reference sequence). The CDR3 bases are TGTGCCAGTAGTATAGTCGGGCAGGGTCGTGAGACCCAGTACTTC. Encoded protein: CASSIVGQGRETQYF.

This chain connects TRBV27 to TRBJ2-2; D is perhaps TRBD2 (5 bases). Trimming cost V 8 bases and J 7 bases, with 11 bases left between them. Germline V gene sequence: CDR1 MNHEY, CDR2 SMNVEV (reference sequence). The CDR3 contains 12 residues. DNA of the CDR3: TGTGCCAGCGGGAGCTATGTCGGGGAGCTGTTTTTT. Its translation: CASGSYVGELFF.

This chain uses TRBV7-3 with TRBJ1-2; no clear D gene. The CDR3 extends over 16 amino acids. V lost 5 bases and J 2 bases, leaving 18 bases between the germline ends. The V gene's germline CDR1 is SGHTA and CDR2 FQGTGA. CDR3 amino acids: CASSRTGSPTNYGYTF. The CDR3 nucleotides are TGTGCCAGCAGCCGGACGGGGAGCCCCACAAACTATGGCTACACCTTC.

The rearrangement uses TRBV19 and TRBJ2-1; 9 positions match TRBD1. The CDR3 is 15 amino acids. The germline gives CDR1 LNHDA, CDR2 SQIVND (reference sequence). Losses at the gene ends were 4 bases for V and 2 bases for J; bases not matched to a gene: 3. The CDR3 sequence: CASSTRQGAYNEQFF. CDR3 DNA sequence: TGTGCCAGTAGTACGAGACAGGGGGCCTACAATGAGCAGTTCTTC.

The chain employs TRBV5-1 and TRBJ2-7; D is perhaps TRBD2 (6 bases). Germline CDR1 reads SGHRS; CDR2 reads YFSETQ. There are 15 residues in the CDR3. Trimming took off 1 base at V and 0 bases at J, with 11 bases between the two ends. The CDR3 loop reads CASSLNSGSSYEQYF. The CDR3 DNA reads TGCGCCAGCAGCTTGAATAGCGGTAGCTCCTACGAGCAGTACTTC.